The 23 T cell receptor beta chains listed next were all sequenced from one sample in a study of regulatory T cells in long-lasting Graves disease. As for time point: newly diagnosed GD, antithyroid drugs for less than 3 months. Isolated PBMC RNA provided the starting material for the TCR library. Researchers made TCR beta libraries by using iRepertoire HTBI primers and running Arm-PCR on CDR3 regions. In TCRdb, the multiplex PCR reads were re-called with MiXCR into one record per CDR3 protein. The sample yields roughly 500,000 distinct CDR3 sequences, about 14% seen once. The same data also went into a second study, on T cells in Graves' hyperthyroidism and ophthalmopathy.

Here the sequenced sample was peripheral blood mononuclear cells (PBMCs), taken at new diagnosis, from a patient treated with antithyroid drugs. Every receptor here comes from a man between 25 and 39 years old with Graves disease.

The chain is built from TRBV6-1 and TRBJ2-5; D might be TRBD1 (6 bases). The germline V and J ends were trimmed by 8 bases and 5 bases, with 15 bases remaining between them. The CDR3 has 13 residues. In germline, CDR1 is MNHNS, CDR2 SASEGT. This chain's CDR3 is CASGMGARETQYF. As DNA, the CDR3 is TGTGCCAGCGGCATGGGGGCGCGGGAGACCCAGTACTTC.

This clonotype turned up a few times. This could be a read error, since a much larger clone is one nucleotide away. The J gene is TRBJ1-5, the V gene TRBV30; 7 bases align to TRBD1. CDR3 length: 17 amino acids. Germline assignment: CDR1 GTSNPN and CDR2 SVGIG (reference sequence). The chain's CDR3 is CTWRGNRGGVPDQPQHF. CDR3 coding DNA: TGTACCTGGAGGGGCAACAGGGGAGGGGTCCCTGATCAGCCCCAGCATTTT.

This clonotype came up many times. The CDR3: CASSTSSRRLTDYYEQYF. The CDR3 DNA reads TGTGCCAGCAGCACCTCGAGTCGTCGACTCACCGATTACTACGAGCAGTACTTC. The chain uses TRBV6-2 or TRBV6-3 and TRBJ2-7; D unresolved. This CDR3 spans 18 amino acids. V was trimmed by 6 bases and J by 3 bases, leaving 27 bases between them. The germline V gene encodes CDR1 MNHEY and CDR2 SVGEGT.

The sample holds many counts of this clonotype. The chain carries TRBV20-1 and TRBJ1-5, with TRBD1 as a possible D gene (5 bases). The germline V and J ends were trimmed by 2 bases and 5 bases, with 10 bases remaining between them. Germline V lookup: CDR1 DFQATT, CDR2 SNEGSKA (reference sequence). CDR3 length: 13 residues. CDR3 nucleotides: TGCAGTGCTAGACTGGGGCGCTATCAGCCCCAGCATTTT. The encoded protein is CSARLGRYQPQHF.

This clonotype was detected many times. J is TRBJ2-7 and V is TRBV7-3, with 9 bases matching TRBD1. The junction had 3 bases not matched to a gene; V was cut back by 4 bases and J by 5 bases. The V gene's germline CDR1 is SGHTA and CDR2 FQGTGA. The CDR3 consists of 13 residues. The CDR3, as DNA: TGTGCCAGCAGCTCTTACAGGGGGCACGAGCAGTACTTC. This gives the protein CASSSYRGHEQYF. Variable domain in full (rest from reference TRBV7-3 and TRBJ2-7): GAGVSQTPSNKVTEKGKYVELRCDPISGHTALYWYRQSLGQGPEFLIYFQGTGAADDSGLPNDRFFAVRPEGSVSTLKIQRTERGDSAVYLCASSSYRGHEQYFGPGTRLTVT.

This clonotype was recorded many times. The chain carries TRBV2 and TRBJ1-4, with 8 positions matching TRBD1. The CDR3 is 14 residues long. The junction had 7 bases not matched to a gene; V was cut back by 6 bases and J by 7 bases. Germline CDR1 is SNHLY and CDR2 is FYNNEI. This chain's CDR3 is CASRPDRDGEKLFF. The CDR3 DNA follows: TGTGCCAGCAGACCGGACAGGGATGGTGAAAAACTGTTTTTT.

The rearrangement links TRBV27 to TRBJ2-5, with 8 bases lining up with TRBD1. V dropped 4 bases and J dropped 5; count of bases not matched to a gene: 6. Germline V gene data show CDR1 as MNHEY and CDR2 as SMNVEV (reference sequence). The CDR3 has 14 residues. As DNA, the CDR3 is TGTGCCAGCAGTTGGAGACAGGGGTGGGAGACCCAGTACTTC. Translated, it gives CASSWRQGWETQYF.

This clonotype was picked up a small number of times. The J gene is TRBJ1-6, the V gene TRBV25-1, with D maybe TRBD1 (5 bases). The CDR3 has 14 amino acids. The germline gives CDR1 MGHDK, CDR2 SYGVNS. V was clipped by 2 bases and J by 7 bases, with 9 bases between them. The CDR3 DNA is TGTGCCAGCAGTGAAGGGGACCCAAATTCACCCCTCCACTTT. Translated, it gives CASSEGDPNSPLHF.

The V call is TRBV4-1, the J call TRBJ1-6; 9 bases are shared with TRBD1. The CDR3 extends over 19 amino acids. With V trimmed by 3 bases and J by 7 bases, 16 bases remained unmatched. Per germline, CDR1 MGHRA and CDR2 YSYEKL. CDR3 region: CASSQSEGQGVTRNSPLHF. DNA of the CDR3: TGCGCCAGCAGCCAGAGTGAGGGACAGGGAGTGACTCGAAATTCACCCCTCCACTTT.

Concerning this clonotype itself: Possible read error: a much larger clone is one base away. The CDR3 does not close with the conserved phenylalanine or tryptophan, likely indicating a read error. It is unclear where the CDR3 begins or ends on the DNA, so no DNA is shown, and the CDR3 is as TCRdb lists it. The rearrangement uses TRBV27 and TRBJ1-5; the D call in the table, TRBD1, was not verified against the DNA. Both ends counted, the CDR3 spans 11 residues. CDR1 and CDR2 (germline): MNHEY, SMNVEV (reference sequence). This CDR3 is CASSTGQGMHL.

This clonotype was counted many times. The rearrangement joins TRBV24-1 to TRBJ1-1; 10 bases map to TRBD1. Germline V lookup: CDR1 KGHDR, CDR2 SFDVKD. Trimming removed 2 bases from V and 8 bases from J; junction bases left unmatched: 7. The CDR3 has 15 amino acids. The CDR3 sequence: CATSDSGTGEPEAFF. The CDR3 coding sequence is TGTGCCACCAGTGATTCCGGGACAGGGGAGCCGGAAGCTTTCTTT.

A remark on this clonotype: A much bigger clone sits one base away, suggesting this may be a read error. The chain combines TRBV12-3 or TRBV12-4 with TRBJ1-1; D is undetermined. CDR3 length: 14 residues. The CDR3 reads CTSSLRHLNTEAFF. The CDR3 nucleotides read TGTACCAGCAGTTTAAGACACCTGAACACTGAAGCTTTCTTT.

The sample holds many counts of this clonotype. The chain carries TRBV11-2 and TRBJ2-2; 11 nucleotides align to TRBD1. Losses at the gene ends were 5 bases for V and 7 bases for J; bases not matched to a gene: 6. CDR1 is SGHAT, CDR2 FQNNGV, per germline. The CDR3 is 15 amino acids. CDR3 protein: CASSPGQGAVGELFF. CDR3 coding DNA: TGTGCCAGCAGCCCTGGACAGGGGGCAGTCGGGGAGCTGTTTTTT.

This clonotype was observed at least ten times. The rearrangement links TRBV11-2 to TRBJ2-1; 12 nucleotides line up with TRBD1. Trimming took 2 bases from V and 9 from J; bases not matched to a gene: 8. CDR3 length: 16 amino acids. Per the germline V gene, CDR1 is SGHAT and CDR2 is FQNNGV. CDR3 sequence (DNA): TGTGCCAGCAGCTTACGTGGGACAGGGGGCTTTAGTGAGCAGTTCTTC. Translating it yields CASSLRGTGGFSEQFF.

The genes are TRBV4-1 and TRBJ2-3, with D hard to call. Between the trimmed V and J ends, which lost 1 base and 6 bases, there was a span of 11 bases. Germline loops: CDR1 MGHRA, CDR2 YSYEKL. The CDR3 loop spans 14 amino acids. CDR3 sequence (DNA): TGCGCCAGCAGCCAAGTAAGGGAACTGGATACGCAGTATTTT. This encodes CASSQVRELDTQYF.

This clonotype was observed a few times. Here the CDR3 reads CASSLPQREVYNEQFF. As DNA, the CDR3 is TGCGCCAGCAGCTTACCCCAGCGGGAGGTCTACAATGAGCAGTTCTTC. The chain couples TRBV5-1 to TRBJ2-1, with TRBD2 identical over 9 bases. Germline V gene lookup returns CDR1 SGHRS and CDR2 YFSETQ. The V segment lost 2 bases and the J segment 3 bases; nucleotides outside the gene matches: 6. The CDR3 has 16 amino acids.

This clonotype was seen only a few times. The rearrangement joins TRBV29-1 to TRBJ2-1, with 7 positions matching TRBD2. The V gene end was trimmed by 1 base and the J gene end by 6 bases; junction bases not matched to a gene: 9. Germline CDR1 SQVTM, CDR2 ANQGSEA. The CDR3 is 15 amino acids. The CDR3 reads CSVEGGGVGGNEQFF. The CDR3 DNA is TGCAGCGTTGAAGGGGGGGGTGTTGGGGGCAATGAGCAGTTCTTC.

This clonotype was counted between two and nine times. A much larger clone is a single base away; this may be a read error. The chain is built from TRBV18 and TRBJ1-2; D gene ambiguous. Germline V gene sequence: CDR1 KGHSH, CDR2 LQKENI. The CDR3 totals 13 residues. The CDR3 nucleotides are TGTGCCAGCCCACCACCCGCGGACTATGGCTACACCTTC. Protein product: CASPPPADYGYTF.

This clonotype was observed many times. The chain is built from TRBV28 and TRBJ2-1, with 11 nucleotides matching TRBD1. In germline, CDR1 is MDHEN, CDR2 SYDVKM. The CDR3 extends over 15 amino acids. Trimming took 8 bases from V and 1 from J; bases not matched to a gene: 4. The CDR3 loop reads CASWTGGGSYNEQFF. The CDR3 DNA reads TGTGCCAGCTGGACAGGGGGCGGTTCCTACAATGAGCAGTTCTTC. Looking up the rest from reference TRBV28 and TRBJ2-1 gives the full variable domain: DVKVTQSSRYLVKRTGEKVFLECVQDMDHENMFWYRQDPGLGLRLIYFSYDVKMKEKGDIPEGYSVSREKKERFSLILESASTNQTSMYLCASWTGGGSYNEQFFGPGTRLTVL.

The chain uses TRBV4-2 and TRBJ2-7; TRBD1 might be the D (7 bases). Germline V gene lookup returns CDR1 LGHNA and CDR2 YNFKEQ. The CDR3 length is 16 residues. The V gene lost 1 base and the J gene lost 3 bases, with 16 bases spanning the gap. The CDR3 DNA sequence: TGTGCCAGCAGCCAAGCGGCGGGACAGTTCCGCTACGAGCAGTACTTC. Amino acid sequence: CASSQAAGQFRYEQYF.

Worth noting for this clonotype: It may be a read error: a sequence one base away is much more abundant. The V gene is TRBV7-9, the J gene TRBJ2-7; D perhaps matches TRBD1 (5 bases). Germline loops: CDR1 SEHNR, CDR2 FQNEAQ (reference sequence). The CDR3 runs 15 residues. DNA of the CDR3: TGTGCCAGCAATGGATTGGGTACAGGACCCTACGAGCGGTACTTC. It is translated as CASNGLGTGPYERYF.

This clonotype was counted many times. In DNA, the CDR3 is TGTGCCAGCAGTCCCGTAGCGGGAAACCACAATGAGCAGTTCTTC. Protein product: CASSPVAGNHNEQFF. The chain combines TRBV6-1 with TRBJ2-1; 8 bases fit TRBD2. The V gene's germline CDR1 is MNHNS and CDR2 SASEGT. With 5 bases clipped from V and 5 bases from J, the junction kept 8 bases outside the gene matches. The CDR3 length is 15 residues.

This clonotype occurred many times. CDR3 nucleotide sequence: TGTGCCAGCAGTTTATACCCGAATCCCCCCTACGAGCAGTACTTC. Translation gives CASSLYPNPPYEQYF. This chain links TRBV27 with TRBJ2-7, with D unclear. CDR1 is MNHEY, CDR2 SMNVEV, per germline (reference sequence). The CDR3 covers 15 residues. The V end lost 1 base, the J end lost 2 bases, and 12 bases lay between the germline ends.